The following is a T cell receptor beta chain sequence with its context. Antigen specificity is unknown. This record belongs to a study of CD8+ T cells in alopecia areata. Study results and caveats: Sequences from scalp samples also cover resident alphabeta T cells of normal skin. Alopecia totalis/universalis scalp especially showed more expanded CD8+ clones than normal scalp. Scalp clonality dropped significantly under tofacitinib, as did expanded CD8+ top-100 clones.

Reverse transcribed after extraction, RNA yielded cDNA as the sequencing template. The table came from immunoSEQ multiplex PCR; TCRdb's copy has only in-frame clones and leaves some out. Altogether roughly 140,000 clones are present, roughly 80% being singletons, with the ten largest covering just under 25%. Treatment of the sample: oral pan-JAK inhibitor, 5-10 mg twice daily. Specimen: CD8+ T cells sorted from blood, collected at week 4, from a patient treated with tofacitinib. The receptor was derived from a human donor with alopecia areata.

Here the CDR3 reads CASSVGGTYNEQFF. The CDR3 DNA reads TGTGCCAGCAGCGTTGGGGGGACCTACAATGAGCAGTTCTTC. This chain links TRBV9 with TRBJ2-1, with D tentatively TRBD2 (6 bases). CDR3 length: 14 residues. Germline CDR1 reads SGDLS; CDR2 reads YYNGEE. Trimming removed 2 bases at V and 2 bases at J, with 8 bases between.